Below, one T cell receptor (beta chain) is given with its context. This record comes from a study of shared clonotypes between healthy human individuals. Assay used: immunoSEQ multiplex PCR; TCRdb lists only in-frame clones, some missing. The sample lists under 2,500,000 clones, approximately 95% occurring once. Germline CDR1 and CDR2: MNHNY and SVGAGI (reference sequence). The V gene lost 4 bases and the J gene lost 7 bases, with 5 bases spanning the gap. This CDR3 has 11 residues. The chain employs TRBV6-6 and TRBJ1-5; no reliable D call. Specimen: naive CD4+ T cells sorted from blood. Subset denoted: CD45RA+ positively selected. This receptor was obtained from a man between 18 and 35 years old in good health. CDR3 sequence: CASSLNQPQHF. DNA for the CDR3: TGTGCCAGCAGTTTAAACCAGCCCCAGCATTTT.